This TCR beta chain was captured by sequencing in a study of cytomegalovirus exposure and HLA in healthy donors. The CDR3 spans 13 residues. The V gene's germline CDR1 is SQVTM and CDR2 ANQGSEA. J was trimmed by 1 base and V by 4 bases; bases with no gene match: 3. The primer mix had 60 Vbeta and 13 Jbeta primers. The data were produced by immunoSEQ multiplex PCR, yet TCRdb's version contains in-frame clones alone and is incomplete. The listing contains more than 25,000 clones. The TCR was taken from a man younger than 45 in good health and CMV-seronegative. Sequenced material: PBMCs. This chain joins TRBV29-1 and TRBJ1-1; 7 bases agree with TRBD1. The CDR3 DNA is TGCAGCGTTGTGGGACAGAAGAACACTGAAGCTTTCTTT. Protein: CSVVGQKNTEAFF.